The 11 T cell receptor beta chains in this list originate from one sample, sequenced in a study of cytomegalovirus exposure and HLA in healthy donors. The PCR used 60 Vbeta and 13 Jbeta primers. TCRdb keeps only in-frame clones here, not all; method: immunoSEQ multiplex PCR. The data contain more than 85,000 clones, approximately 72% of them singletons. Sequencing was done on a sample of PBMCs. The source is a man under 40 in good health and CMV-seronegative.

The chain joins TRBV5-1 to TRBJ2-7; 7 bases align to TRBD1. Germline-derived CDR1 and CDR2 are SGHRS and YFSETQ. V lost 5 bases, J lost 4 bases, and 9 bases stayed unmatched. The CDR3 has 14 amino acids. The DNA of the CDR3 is TGCGCCAGCAGTACCGGGACAGTCGGTTACGAGCAGTACTTC. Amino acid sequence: CASSTGTVGYEQYF.

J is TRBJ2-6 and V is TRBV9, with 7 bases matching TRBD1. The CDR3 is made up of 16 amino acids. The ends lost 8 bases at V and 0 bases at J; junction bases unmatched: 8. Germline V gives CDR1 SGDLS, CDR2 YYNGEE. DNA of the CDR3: TGTGCCAGTAAAACAGGGGATCACTCTGGGGCCAACGTCCTGACTTTC. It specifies CASKTGDHSGANVLTF.

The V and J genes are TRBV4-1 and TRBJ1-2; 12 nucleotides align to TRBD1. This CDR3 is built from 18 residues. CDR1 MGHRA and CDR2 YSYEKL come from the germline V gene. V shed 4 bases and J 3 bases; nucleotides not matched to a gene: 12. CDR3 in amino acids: CASSRDPGQGARDYGYTF. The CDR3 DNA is TGCGCCAGCAGCCGAGACCCGGGACAGGGGGCGCGGGACTATGGCTACACCTTC.

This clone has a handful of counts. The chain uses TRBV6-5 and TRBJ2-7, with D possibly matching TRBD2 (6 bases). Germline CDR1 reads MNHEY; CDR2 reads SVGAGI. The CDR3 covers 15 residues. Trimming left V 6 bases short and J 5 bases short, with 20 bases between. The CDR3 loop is CASRPYGEALHEQYF. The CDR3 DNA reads TGTGCCAGCAGACCATACGGGGAGGCCTTACACGAGCAGTACTTC.

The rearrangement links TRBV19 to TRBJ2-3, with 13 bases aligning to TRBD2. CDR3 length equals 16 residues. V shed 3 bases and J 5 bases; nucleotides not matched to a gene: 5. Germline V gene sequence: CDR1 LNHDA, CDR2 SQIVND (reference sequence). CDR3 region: CASSMGTSGGGDTQYF. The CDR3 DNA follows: TGTGCCAGTAGTATGGGAACTAGCGGGGGGGGAGATACGCAGTATTTT.

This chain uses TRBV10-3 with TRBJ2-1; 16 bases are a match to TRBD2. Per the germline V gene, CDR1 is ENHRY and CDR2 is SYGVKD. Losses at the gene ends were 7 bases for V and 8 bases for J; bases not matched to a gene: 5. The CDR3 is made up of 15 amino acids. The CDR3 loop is CAITGGLAGGYEQFF. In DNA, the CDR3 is TGTGCCATCACTGGGGGACTAGCGGGAGGGTATGAGCAGTTCTTC.

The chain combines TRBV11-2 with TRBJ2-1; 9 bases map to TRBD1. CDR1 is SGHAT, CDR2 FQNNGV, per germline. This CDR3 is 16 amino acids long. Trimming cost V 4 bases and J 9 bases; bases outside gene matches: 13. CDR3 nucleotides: TGTGCCAGCAGCTCGGGGGCGGGACAGGGAAGGAGTGAGCAGTTCTTC. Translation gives CASSSGAGQGRSEQFF. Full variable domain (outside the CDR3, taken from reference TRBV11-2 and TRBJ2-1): EAGVAQSPRYKIIEKRQSVAFWCNPISGHATLYWYQQILGQGPKLLIQFQNNGVVDDSQLPKDRFSAERLKGVDSTLKIQPAKLEDSAVYLCASSSGAGQGRSEQFFGPGTRLTVL.

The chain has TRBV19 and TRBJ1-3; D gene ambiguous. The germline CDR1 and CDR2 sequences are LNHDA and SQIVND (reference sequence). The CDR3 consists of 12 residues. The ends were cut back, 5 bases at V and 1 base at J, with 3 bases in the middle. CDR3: CASSLSGNTIYF. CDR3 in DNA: TGTGCCAGTAGTCTGTCTGGAAACACCATATATTTT.

CDR3 protein: CASSVGGANYEQYF. CDR3 DNA: TGTGCCAGCAGTGTAGGTGGGGCTAACTACGAGCAGTACTTC. V gene TRBV6-1 combines with J gene TRBJ2-7, with D possibly being TRBD1 (5 bases). The CDR3 sequence is 14 residues long. V lost 4 bases, J lost 3 bases, and 13 bases lay in between. Germline CDR1 and CDR2: MNHNS and SASEGT.

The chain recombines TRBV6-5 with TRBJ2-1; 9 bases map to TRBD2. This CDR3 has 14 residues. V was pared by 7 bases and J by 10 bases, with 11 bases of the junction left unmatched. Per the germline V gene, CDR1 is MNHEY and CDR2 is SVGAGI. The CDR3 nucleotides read TGTGCCAGCACTCTAGCGGGAACGGTGCACGAGCAGTTCTTC. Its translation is CASTLAGTVHEQFF.

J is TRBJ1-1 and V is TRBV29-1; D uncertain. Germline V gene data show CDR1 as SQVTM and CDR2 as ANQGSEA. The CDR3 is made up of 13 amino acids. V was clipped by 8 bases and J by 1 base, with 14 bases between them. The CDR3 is CSIASTENTEAFF. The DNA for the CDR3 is TGCAGCATTGCTAGCACAGAGAACACTGAAGCTTTCTTT.